This T cell receptor (beta chain) stems from a study of T cell responses to AZD1222 COVID-19 vaccine. TCRdb keeps only in-frame clones here, not all; method: immunoSEQ multiplex PCR. Among 150,000 to 200,000 clones listed, about 91% were seen once. V lost 6 bases to trimming and J lost 4 bases, with 12 bases between them. This CDR3 spans 13 amino acids. Per the germline V gene, CDR1 is SNHLY and CDR2 is FYNNEI. The study, taken as a whole, reports: Spike-specific TCR breadth and depth were elevated following two AZD1222 doses. Sampling captured repertoires only after the peak T cell response. Epitopes outside B.1.351 and B.1.1.7 mutated regions reportedly drew nearly half of spike TCRs. The donors showed a predominance of white British ancestry and of females, with possible underestimation of clonal diversity.

Points on this clone: The antigen is undetermined.

The sample consisted of peripheral blood, taken on day 0 of AZD1222 vaccination. V usage is TRBV2 and J usage is TRBJ1-2; TRBD1 is a possible D gene (5 bases). The TCR originated in an adult in good health. The CDR3 here is CASSAGPSYGYTF. The CDR3 DNA follows: TGTGCCAGCAGCGCGGGACCGTCCTATGGCTACACCTTC. Based on the CDR3 plus reference TRBV2 and TRBJ1-2, the full variable domain is EPEVTQTPSHQVTQMGQEVILRCVPISNHLYFYWYRQILGQKVEFLVSFYNNEISEKSEIFDDQFSVERPDGSNFTLKIRSTKLEDSAMYFCASSAGPSYGYTFGSGTRLTVV.